This T cell receptor (beta chain) was found in a study of identical twins (dated by TCRdb to the mid-2010s). With regard to the full study: To test whether fetal clonotypes persist, the study used deep sequencing on TCR alpha and beta repertoires from monozygotic twins, unrelated adults of various ages, and cord blood. To rule out contamination, the twin experiments were replicated at different times with different library preparation protocols.

As regards this clonotype: Its specific antigen is unknown. One base away there is no much larger clone; base qualities are not given.

Every donor was a healthy Caucasian. Three pairs of female monozygotic twins, all aged about 18 to 30 years, were included in the twin cohort. Positive isolation kits from Invitrogen were used to isolate the CD4+ and CD8+ T cell populations. Library preparation was by 5' RACE. The reads were generated on an Illumina HiSeq 2000. A universal primer binding site was introduced by template switching, and a unique molecular identifier was present in the final cDNA, enabling accurate counting of TCR cDNA molecules. First-strand cDNA for TCR alpha and beta chains was synthesized from specific primers in the conserved constant-segment region. To control for contamination, every cDNA library was double barcoded, receiving both a SMART-Mk sample barcode and Illumina barcodes. TruSeq adapter sequences along with Illumina sample barcodes were introduced in two successive PCR steps. Sequencing of the TCR alpha and beta cDNA libraries was done on the Illumina HiSeq platform using custom primers. Per the authors' processing: MiGEC was used to process raw reads and extract unique molecular identifiers, and MiXCR was used to find CDR3 positions. For each individual, recombination models were inferred using an EM algorithm with the repgenHMM and IGoR tools. The tcR package in R was used for shared clonotype analysis, with sharing normalized by the product of cloneset sizes. To study raw recombination free of thymic and clonal selection effects, out-of-frame nonproductive sequences were analyzed. Starting from the raw public reads, TCRdb applied fastp trimming at Q25, assembled clones with MiXCR and retained in-frame beta chains. Rows with one shared CDR3 protein collapse into an entry with the most common genes and DNA. It is TCRdb's table, rather than the study itself, that gives the V and J calls and clone size. For this sample there are fewer than 250,000 distinct CDR3 sequences; about 16% appear just once. 35% to 45% of the sample rests with the top ten.

The study at large found these results: Abundant cord blood beta clonotypes carried fewer insertions; young adult naive repertoires showed a weaker similar trend, while memory repertoires showed none. Invariant T cells such as MAIT and iNKT could partly confound zero-insertion analyses, although diverse VJ usage argued against such confounding for most clonotypes. Because the same donors could not be followed over many years, the conclusions relied on cross-sectional statistical analysis. In monozygotic twins, recombination models systematically underestimated out-of-frame TCR alpha sharing, but the models matched the sharing seen between unrelated individuals. Excess twin sharing in beta out-of-frame sequences was weaker because fewer shared sequences lowered the signal-to-noise ratio. Compared with coincidental sharing between unrelated individuals, out-of-frame TCR alpha sequences shared between twins had an excess of sequences with low generation probability.

The data also belong to a second study, concerning T cells expressing NK-cell markers. Per the second study: Three sorted T-cell subsets (CD3+CD56+NKG2C+, CD3+CD56+NKG2C- and CD3+CD56-NKG2C+) from 8 or 9 donors had their TCR beta-chain repertoires profiled. Of the eight sequenced donors, seven were found to be HCMV-seropositive and one was found to be HCMV-seronegative. To restrict sorting to alphabetaTCR-expressing T cells, an anti-gammadeltaTCR antibody was added in several experiments. In roughly six donors, the dominant CD3+CD56+NKG2C+ clonotypes ranked among the top 10 CD8+ clonotypes, making up 1.0-7.0% of CD8+ T cells. Those dominant clonotypes were again the most abundant among CD3+CD56-NKG2C+ cells in four donors, at about 25-60.1%. Whether the expanded NKG2C-expressing T cell clones were specific for HCMV antigens remained unclear. Randomly selected healthy volunteers, three men and five women, were used as the eight sequenced donors. To determine HCMV serostatus, a commercial ELISA kit was used to detect HCMV-specific IgG in serum. MIGEC handled demultiplexing of the reads and grouping by UMI, while MiTCR was used to assemble and quantify clonotypes. To remove erroneous sequences, TCR cDNA sequences were retained only when supported by two or more reads. The tcR package was used for downstream repertoire analysis, and clonotypes were matched across fractions by CDR3 nucleotide sequence plus V segment. Antigen specificity was annotated against VDJdb with VDJmatch, allowing one amino acid substitution in CDR3.

The receptor's source is a woman aged 18-29 years in good health. Sequencing was performed on CD8+ T cells sorted from blood.

The CDR3 region reads CASSVEAHEQYF. The nucleotide sequence is given as TGTGCCAGCAGCGTGGAAGCCCACGAGCAGTACTTC. The chain employs TRBV9 and TRBJ2-7, with the D gene too uncertain to name. CDR1 SGDLS and CDR2 YYNGEE were looked up in the germline V gene. The CDR3 spans 12 residues, from the cysteine through the phenylalanine. Just CDR3 DNA is preserved here, 36 bases in frame from base 1. The V and J ends are trimmed by 2 bases and 5 bases, leaving 8 bases between them.